This T cell receptor beta chain was identified during a study of cytomegalovirus exposure and HLA in healthy donors. The wider study: A previous analysis identified 117 million unique TCR beta sequences derived from 180 million or so T cells.

About this clone: The antigen is not known.

Study results and limitations: Clonal expansion, a later analysis showed, was greater in HLA-associated TCR beta chains than in equally common others. Compared with the approximately 700-donor mean, an Asian-associated ancestry cluster reportedly had fewer N-insertions, according to a later analysis.

PCR amplification relied on 60 Vbeta primers (plus 13 Jbeta primers). Assay: immunoSEQ multiplex PCR; the TCRdb copy retains only in-frame clones and omits some. The repertoire holds some 150,000 clones, with 82% as singletons. In germline, CDR1 is SGHVS, CDR2 FNYEAQ. The V and J ends lost 5 bases and 0 bases respectively, with 11 bases between them. This CDR3 is built from 14 residues. This chain uses TRBV7-6 with TRBJ2-7, with a possible D match to TRBD1 (6 bases). The sequencing sample was made of PBMCs. This clonotype was sampled from a middle-aged man in good health and CMV-seropositive. The CDR3 here is CASSGTGLSYEQYF. CDR3 nucleotide sequence: TGTGCCAGCAGCGGTACAGGGCTCTCCTACGAGCAGTACTTC.